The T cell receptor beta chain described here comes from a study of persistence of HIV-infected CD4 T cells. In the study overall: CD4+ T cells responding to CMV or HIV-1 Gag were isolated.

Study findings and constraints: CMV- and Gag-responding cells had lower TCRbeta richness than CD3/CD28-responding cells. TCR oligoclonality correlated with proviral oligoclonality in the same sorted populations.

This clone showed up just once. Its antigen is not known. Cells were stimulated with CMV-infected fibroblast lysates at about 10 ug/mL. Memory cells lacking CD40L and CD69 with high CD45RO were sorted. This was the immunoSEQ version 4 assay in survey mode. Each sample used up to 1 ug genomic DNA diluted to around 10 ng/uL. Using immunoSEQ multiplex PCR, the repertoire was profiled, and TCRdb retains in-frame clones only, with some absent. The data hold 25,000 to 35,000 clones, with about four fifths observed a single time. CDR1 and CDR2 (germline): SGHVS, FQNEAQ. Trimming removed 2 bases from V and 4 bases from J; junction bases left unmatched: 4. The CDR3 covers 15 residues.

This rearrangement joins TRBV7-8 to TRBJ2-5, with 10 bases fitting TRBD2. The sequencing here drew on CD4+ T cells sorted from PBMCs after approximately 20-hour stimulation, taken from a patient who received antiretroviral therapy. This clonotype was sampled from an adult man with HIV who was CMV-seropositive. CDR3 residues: CASSLLAGVRETQYF. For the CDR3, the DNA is TGTGCCAGCAGCTTACTAGCGGGGGTCAGAGAGACCCAGTACTTC.